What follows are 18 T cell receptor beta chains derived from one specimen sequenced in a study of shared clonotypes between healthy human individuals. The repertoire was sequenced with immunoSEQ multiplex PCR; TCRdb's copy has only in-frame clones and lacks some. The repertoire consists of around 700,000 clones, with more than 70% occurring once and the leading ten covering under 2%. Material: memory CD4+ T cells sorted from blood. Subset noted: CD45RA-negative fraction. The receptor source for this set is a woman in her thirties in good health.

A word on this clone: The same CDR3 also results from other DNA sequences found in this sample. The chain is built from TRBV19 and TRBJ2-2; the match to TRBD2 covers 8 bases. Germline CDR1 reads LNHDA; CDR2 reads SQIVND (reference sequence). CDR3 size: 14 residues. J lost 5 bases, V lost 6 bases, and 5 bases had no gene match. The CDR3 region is CASSLSGGTGELFF. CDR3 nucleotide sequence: TGTGCCAGTAGCCTGAGCGGGGGAACCGGGGAGCTGTTTTTT.

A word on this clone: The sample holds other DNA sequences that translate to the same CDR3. The CDR3 DNA follows: TGTGCCAGCAGTGTAGAGGGAAACACTGAAGCTTTCTTT. Its translation is CASSVEGNTEAFF. J is TRBJ1-1 and V is TRBV2; D uncertain. Germline V lookup: CDR1 SNHLY, CDR2 FYNNEI. Trimming removed 4 bases at V and 2 bases at J, with 8 bases between. CDR3 size: 13 residues.

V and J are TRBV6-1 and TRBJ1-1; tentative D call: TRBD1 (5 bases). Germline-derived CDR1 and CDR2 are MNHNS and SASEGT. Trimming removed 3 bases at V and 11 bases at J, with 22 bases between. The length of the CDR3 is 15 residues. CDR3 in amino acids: CASSDPGTAVSWAFF. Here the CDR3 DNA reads TGTGCCAGCAGTGACCCCGGGACCGCGGTGTCTTGGGCTTTCTTT.

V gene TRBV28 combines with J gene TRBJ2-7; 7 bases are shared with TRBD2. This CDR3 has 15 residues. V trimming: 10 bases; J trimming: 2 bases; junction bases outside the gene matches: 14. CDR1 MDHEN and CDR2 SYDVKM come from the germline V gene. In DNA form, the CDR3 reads TGTGCCACTACCTCGGCTTGGGCGGGGGCCTACGAGCAGTACTTC. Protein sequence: CATTSAWAGAYEQYF.

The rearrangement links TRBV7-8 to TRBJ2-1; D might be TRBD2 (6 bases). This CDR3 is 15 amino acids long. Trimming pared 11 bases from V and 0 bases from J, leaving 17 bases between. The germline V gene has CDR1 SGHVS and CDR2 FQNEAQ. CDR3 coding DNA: TGTGCCGTTGAACTACCGGGAGCCTCCTACAATGAGCAGTTCTTC. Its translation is CAVELPGASYNEQFF.

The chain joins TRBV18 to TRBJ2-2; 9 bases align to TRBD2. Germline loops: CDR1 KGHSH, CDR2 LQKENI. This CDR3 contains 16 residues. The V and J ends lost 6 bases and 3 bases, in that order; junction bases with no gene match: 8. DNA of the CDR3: TGTGCCAGCTCTCTTCGACTAGCGGACTACACCGGGGAGCTGTTTTTT. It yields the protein CASSLRLADYTGELFF.

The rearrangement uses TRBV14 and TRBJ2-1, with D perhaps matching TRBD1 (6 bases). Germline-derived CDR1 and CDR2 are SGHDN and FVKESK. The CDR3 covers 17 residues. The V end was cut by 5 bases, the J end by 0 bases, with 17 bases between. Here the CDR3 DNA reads TGTGCCAGCAGCAAATACAGGGCCCTTGGCTCCTACAATGAGCAGTTCTTC. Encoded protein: CASSKYRALGSYNEQFF.

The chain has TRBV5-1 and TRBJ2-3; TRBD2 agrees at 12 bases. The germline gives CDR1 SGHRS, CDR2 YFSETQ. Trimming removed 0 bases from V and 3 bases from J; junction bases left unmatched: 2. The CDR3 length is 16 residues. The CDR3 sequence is CASSLVTSGRTDTQYF. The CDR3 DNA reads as TGCGCCAGCAGCTTGGTGACTAGCGGGAGAACAGATACGCAGTATTTT.

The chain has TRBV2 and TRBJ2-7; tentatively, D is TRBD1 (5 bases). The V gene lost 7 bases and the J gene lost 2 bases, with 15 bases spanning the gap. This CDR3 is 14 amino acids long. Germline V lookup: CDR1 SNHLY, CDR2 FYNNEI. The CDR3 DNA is TGTGCCAGCATCGAAGGACACGGAGCCTACGAGCAGTACTTC. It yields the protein CASIEGHGAYEQYF.

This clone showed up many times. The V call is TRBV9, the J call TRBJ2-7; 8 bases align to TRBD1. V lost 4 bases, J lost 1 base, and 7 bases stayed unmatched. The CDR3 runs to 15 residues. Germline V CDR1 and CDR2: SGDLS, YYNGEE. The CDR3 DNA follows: TGTGCCAGCAGCCAGGGACAGGCTGTTTCCTACGAGCAGTACTTC. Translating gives CASSQGQAVSYEQYF.

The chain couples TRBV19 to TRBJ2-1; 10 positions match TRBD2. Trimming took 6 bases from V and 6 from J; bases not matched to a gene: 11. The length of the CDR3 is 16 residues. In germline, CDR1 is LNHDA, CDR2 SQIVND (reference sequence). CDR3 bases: TGTGCCAGTAGGAGCCAAAGCGGGAGGGCCCTCAATGAGCAGTTCTTC. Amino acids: CASRSQSGRALNEQFF.

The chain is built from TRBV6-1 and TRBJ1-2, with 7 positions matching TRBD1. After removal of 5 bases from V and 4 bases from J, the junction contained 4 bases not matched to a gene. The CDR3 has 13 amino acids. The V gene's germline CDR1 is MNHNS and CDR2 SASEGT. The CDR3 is CASSHQGGYGYTF. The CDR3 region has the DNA TGTGCCAGCAGTCACCAGGGGGGCTATGGCTACACCTTC.

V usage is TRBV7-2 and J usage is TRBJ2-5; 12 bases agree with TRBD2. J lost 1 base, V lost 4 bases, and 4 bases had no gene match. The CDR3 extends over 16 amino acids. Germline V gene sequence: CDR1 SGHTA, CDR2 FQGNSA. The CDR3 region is CASSSSTSGGQETQYF. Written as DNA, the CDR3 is TGTGCCAGCAGCTCATCGACTAGCGGGGGCCAAGAGACCCAGTACTTC.

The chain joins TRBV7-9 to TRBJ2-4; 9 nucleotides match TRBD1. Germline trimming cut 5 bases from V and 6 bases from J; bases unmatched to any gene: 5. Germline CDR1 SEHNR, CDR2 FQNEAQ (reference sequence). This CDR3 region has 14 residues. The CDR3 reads CASSRGQGINIQYF. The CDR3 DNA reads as TGTGCCAGCAGCAGGGGACAGGGCATAAACATTCAGTACTTC.

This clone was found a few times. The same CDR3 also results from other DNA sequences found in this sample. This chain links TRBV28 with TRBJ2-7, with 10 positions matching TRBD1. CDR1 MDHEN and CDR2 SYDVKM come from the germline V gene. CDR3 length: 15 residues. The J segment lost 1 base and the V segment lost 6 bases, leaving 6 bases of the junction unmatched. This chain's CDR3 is CASRADRGPSYEQYF. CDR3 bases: TGTGCCAGCAGGGCCGACAGGGGGCCTTCCTACGAGCAGTACTTC.

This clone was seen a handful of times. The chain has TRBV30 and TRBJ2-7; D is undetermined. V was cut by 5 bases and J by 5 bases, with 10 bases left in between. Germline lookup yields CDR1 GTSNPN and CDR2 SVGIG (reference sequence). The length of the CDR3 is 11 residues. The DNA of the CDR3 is TGTGCCTGGGGACGACAAGACGAGCAGTACTTC. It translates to CAWGRQDEQYF.

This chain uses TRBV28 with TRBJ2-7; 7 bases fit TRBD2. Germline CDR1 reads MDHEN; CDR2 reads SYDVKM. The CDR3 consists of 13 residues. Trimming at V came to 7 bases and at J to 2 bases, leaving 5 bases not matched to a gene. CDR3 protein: CASISGGTYEQYF. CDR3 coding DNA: TGTGCCAGCATTTCGGGAGGAACCTACGAGCAGTACTTC. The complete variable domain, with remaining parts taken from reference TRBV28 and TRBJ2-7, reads DVKVTQSSRYLVKRTGEKVFLECVQDMDHENMFWYRQDPGLGLRLIYFSYDVKMKEKGDIPEGYSVSREKKERFSLILESASTNQTSMYLCASISGGTYEQYFGPGTRLTVT.

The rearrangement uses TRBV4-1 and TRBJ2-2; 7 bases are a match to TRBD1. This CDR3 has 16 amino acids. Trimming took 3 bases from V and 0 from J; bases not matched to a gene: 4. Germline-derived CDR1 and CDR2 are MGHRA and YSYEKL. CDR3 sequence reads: CASSHNRGANTGELFF. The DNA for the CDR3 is TGCGCCAGCAGCCACAACAGGGGAGCGAACACCGGGGAGCTGTTTTTT.